The present TCR beta chain was sequenced within a study of cytomegalovirus exposure and HLA in healthy donors (TCRdb year 2017). Background for the entire study: According to a later analysis, one platform produced both the 120 validation repertoires and the approximately 670 repertoires of the first cohort. The aim of the study was to test whether cataloging public T cell receptors could identify signatures of past pathogen exposure. In addition to the first cohort of 666 subjects, a separate validation cohort of 120 different subjects was used. The study combined high-throughput TCR immunosequencing, statistical association of individual TCRs with disease status, and machine learning to predict cytomegalovirus infection status. Beyond this particular receptor, the publication reports: A later analysis found that TCRs clustered in the first cohort also tended to co-occur in the roughly 120 validation repertoires, with 94% of cluster scores above 0. A total of 150 to 200 TCR beta chains were listed by the study as associated with cytomegalovirus. Three of the identified cytomegalovirus-associated TCR beta chains were confirmed in vitro to be specific for cytomegalovirus antigens. The authors suggested that the approach could potentially be extended to other disease states and immunological phenotypes. While some public TCRs were present in many individuals, most TCR sequences turned up only very rarely across donors. In both the original and validation cohorts, the classifier was reported to diagnose cytomegalovirus status with high specificity and sensitivity. A later analysis lacked HLA typing for the validation cohort, so it scored co-occurrence in that cohort across all 110 or so repertoires.

The germline V gene (reference sequence) sets CDR1 to LNHDA and CDR2 to SQIVND. Including cysteine and phenylalanine, the CDR3 has 16 amino acids. The only DNA kept is the CDR3, 48 bases in frame from the first base. At the junction V is shortened by 1 base and J by 4 bases, with 17 bases in between. As to this clone: Its cognate antigen has yet to be identified. The sample holds no much larger clone one base away, and base qualities are not on file.

The donors were included in the validation cohort of 100 to 150 subjects, a group kept apart from the roughly 670-subject first cohort. Preparation of the library involved the immunoSEQ multiplex PCR assay. The original pipeline was this. A statistical classification framework was developed to diagnose cytomegalovirus status using the catalog of TCR beta chain sequences. This immuneACCESS table, as held by TCRdb, lists in-frame sequences with V and J called but not all clones. Of the missing ones, under half trace to an unresolved V gene in checked studies; the others have no known cause. V, J and clone size are those of that table, while D and trimming were read from the DNA. The sample table lists around 160,000 clones, approximately 80% of them with a count of one. About 2.3% of the sample rests with the top ten.

Sequencing was done on a sample of PBMCs. The chain is made from TRBV19 and TRBJ2-7, with the D segment identity uncertain. This clonotype originated in a man aged 30-40 years in good health and CMV-seropositive. Here the CDR3 is given as CASSIALTLGRYEQYF. At the DNA level, the sequence is TGTGCCAGTAGTATAGCGTTGACCCTAGGAAGGTACGAGCAGTACTTC.